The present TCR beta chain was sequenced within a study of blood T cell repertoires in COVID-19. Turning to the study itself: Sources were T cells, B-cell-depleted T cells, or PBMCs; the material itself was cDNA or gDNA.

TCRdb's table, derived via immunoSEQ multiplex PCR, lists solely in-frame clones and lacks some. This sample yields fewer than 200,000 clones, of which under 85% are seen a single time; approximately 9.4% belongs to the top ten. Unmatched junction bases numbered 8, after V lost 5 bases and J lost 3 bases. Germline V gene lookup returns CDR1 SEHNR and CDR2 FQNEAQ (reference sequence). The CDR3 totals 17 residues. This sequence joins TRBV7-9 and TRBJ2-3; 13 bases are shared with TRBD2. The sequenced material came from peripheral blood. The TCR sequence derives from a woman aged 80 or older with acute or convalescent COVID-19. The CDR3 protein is CASSLLAGGPGTDTQYF. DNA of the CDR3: TGTGCCAGCAGCCTACTAGCGGGAGGGCCGGGTACAGATACGCAGTATTTT.